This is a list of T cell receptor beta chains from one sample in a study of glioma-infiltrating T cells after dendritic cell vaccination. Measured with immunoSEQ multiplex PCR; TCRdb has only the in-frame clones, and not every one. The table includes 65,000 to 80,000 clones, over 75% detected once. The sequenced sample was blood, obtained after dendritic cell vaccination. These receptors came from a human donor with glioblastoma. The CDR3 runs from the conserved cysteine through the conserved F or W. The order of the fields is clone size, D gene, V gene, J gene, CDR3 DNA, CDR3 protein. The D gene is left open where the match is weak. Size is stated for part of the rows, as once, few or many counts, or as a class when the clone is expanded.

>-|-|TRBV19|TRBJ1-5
TGTGCCAGAGATCTACCGCAGGGAAACGATAGCAATCAGCCCCAGCATTTT
CARDLPQGNDSNQPQHF
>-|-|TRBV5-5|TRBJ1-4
TGTGCCAGCAGCAAAGTCGGGGGTGAAAAACTGTTTTTT
CASSKVGGEKLFF
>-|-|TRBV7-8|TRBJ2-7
TGTGCCAGCAGCTTAGGTGGCAGGGGGGCCTACGAGCAGTACTTC
CASSLGGRGAYEQYF
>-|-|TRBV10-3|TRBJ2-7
TGTGCCACGGGGAATGAGGGCGAGCAGTACTTC
CATGNEGEQYF
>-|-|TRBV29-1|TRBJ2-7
TGCAGCGTTACGCTAGCGTCTCTGAGGGAGCAGTACTTC
CSVTLASLREQYF
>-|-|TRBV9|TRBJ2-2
TGTGCCAGCAGCGTAGCGGCCCAGGCCGGGGAGCTGTTTTTT
CASSVAAQAGELFF
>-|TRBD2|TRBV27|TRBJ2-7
TGTGCCAGCAGCCGACTAGCGTCAGGAATGGAGCAGTACTTC
CASSRLASGMEQYF
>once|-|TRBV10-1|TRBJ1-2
TGCGCCAGCAGATATTTGACAGTTTATGGCTACACCTTC
CASRYLTVYGYTF
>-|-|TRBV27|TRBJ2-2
TGTGCCAGCAGTTTGGGGGCCTGGGGCACCGGGGAGCTGTTTTTT
CASSLGAWGTGELFF
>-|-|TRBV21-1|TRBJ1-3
TGTGCCAGCAGCAAGACCTCAGGGTCTGGAAACACCATATATTTT
CASSKTSGSGNTIYF
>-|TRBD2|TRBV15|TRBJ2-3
TGTGCCTCAAGGACTAGCGGGGCGGGAGATACGCAGTATTTT
CASRTSGAGDTQYF
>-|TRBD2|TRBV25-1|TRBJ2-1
TGTGCCAGCAGTGGTACGGGGGGGAGCGGCAATGAGCAGTTCTTC
CASSGTGGSGNEQFF
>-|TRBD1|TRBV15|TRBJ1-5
TGTGCCACCAGCAGAGAGGACAGGGGGAATCAGCCCCAGCATTTT
CATSREDRGNQPQHF
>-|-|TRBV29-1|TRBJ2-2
TGCAGCGTGCAGACTGCCGGGGAGCTGTTTTTT
CSVQTAGELFF
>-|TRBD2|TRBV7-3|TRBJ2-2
TGTGCCAGCTCTCCTAGCGGGAGCAGGGAGCTGTTTTTT
CASSPSGSRELFF
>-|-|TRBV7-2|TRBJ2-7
TGTGCCAGCAGTGGCGGGACTCCCTACGAGCAGTACTTC
CASSGGTPYEQYF
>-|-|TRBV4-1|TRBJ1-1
TGCGCCAGCAGCCAAGAGGGGCTGTCCCTGAACACTGAAGCTTTCTTT
CASSQEGLSLNTEAFF
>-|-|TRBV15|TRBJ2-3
TGTGCCACCGGGCAATCAGATACGCAGTATTTT
CATGQSDTQYF
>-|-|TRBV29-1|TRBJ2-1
TGCAGCGTTGAAGGACTAGACCAAAGATTCTACAATGAGCAGTTCTTC
CSVEGLDQRFYNEQFF
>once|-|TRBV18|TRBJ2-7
TGTGCCAGCTCACTAGCGGAGGACGAGCAGTACTTC
CASSLAEDEQYF
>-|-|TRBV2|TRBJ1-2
TGTGCCAGCAGTGGGAGAAACTATGGCTACACCTTC
CASSGRNYGYTF
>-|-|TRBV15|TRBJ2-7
TGTGCCACCAGCCCGGGCCGGGGGAAGAACGAGCAGTACTTC
CATSPGRGKNEQYF
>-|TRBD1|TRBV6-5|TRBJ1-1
TGTGCCAGCAGCCGACAGGGGATGAACACTGAAGCTTTCTTT
CASSRQGMNTEAFF
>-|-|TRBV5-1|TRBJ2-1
TGCGCCAGCAGCCCGTTTGGGGAGGGGGTCAATGAGCAGTTCTTC
CASSPFGEGVNEQFF
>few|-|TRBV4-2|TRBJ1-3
TGTGCCAGCAGCCAAGAAGTAAAGGAGCGCCCCATATATTTT
CASSQEVKERPIYF
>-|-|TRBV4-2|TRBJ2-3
TGTGCCAGCAGCCAAGGCCCCGGTCTTACGGTGGATACGCAGTATTTT
CASSQGPGLTVDTQYF
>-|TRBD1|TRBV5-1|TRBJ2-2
TGCGCCAGCAGCTTGCGGATCGGTGCAACAGGGGGCTCTTCCTCCGGGGAGCTGTTTTTT
CASSLRIGATGGSSSGELFF
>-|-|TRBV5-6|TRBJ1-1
TGTGCCAGCAGCTTGGTAAGGGACACGAACACTGAAGCTTTCTTT
CASSLVRDTNTEAFF
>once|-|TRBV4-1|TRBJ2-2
TGCGCCAGCAGCCAAGAGCCGGGACACTTGCTCACCGGGGAGCTGTTTTTT
CASSQEPGHLLTGELFF
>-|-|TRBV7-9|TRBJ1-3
TGTGCCAGCAGCTTCCCGACAGATGGATCTGGAAACACCATATATTTT
CASSFPTDGSGNTIYF
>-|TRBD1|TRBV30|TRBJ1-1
TGTGCCTGGACTCGACAGGGAGGTACTGAAGCTTTCTTT
CAWTRQGGTEAFF
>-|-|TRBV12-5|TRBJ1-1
TGTGCTAGTGGTTTTGGAGGGTTGGCCACTGAAGCTTTCTTT
CASGFGGLATEAFF
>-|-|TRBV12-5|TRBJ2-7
TGTGCTAGTGGTTTTCAGGTAGGCAACGAGCAGTACTTC
CASGFQVGNEQYF
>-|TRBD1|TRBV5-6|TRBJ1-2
TGTGCCAGCAGCGGCCGGGACAGGTCGGGAGGCTACACCTTC
CASSGRDRSGGYTF
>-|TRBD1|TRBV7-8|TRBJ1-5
TGTGCCAGCAGCTTAGAGGACAGGGTTGGGCAGCCCCAGCATTTT
CASSLEDRVGQPQHF
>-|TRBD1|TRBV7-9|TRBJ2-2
TGTGCCAGCAGCTCGGGACAGGGGGCCGGGGAGCTGTTTTTT
CASSSGQGAGELFF
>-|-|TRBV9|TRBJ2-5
TGTGCCAGCAGCGCGGGGATGCAAGAGACCCAGTACTTC
CASSAGMQETQYF
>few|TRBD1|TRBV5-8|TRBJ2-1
TGTGCCAGCAGCCCTCCGGGACAGGGCAACTACAATGAGCAGTTCTTC
CASSPPGQGNYNEQFF
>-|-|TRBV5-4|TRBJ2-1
TGTGCCAGCAGCTTGGAGTGGGCCACTTCCTACAATGAGCAGTTCTTC
CASSLEWATSYNEQFF
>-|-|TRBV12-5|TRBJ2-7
TGTGCTAGTGGCCTAGAGTTAGCGTACGAGCAGTACTTC
CASGLELAYEQYF
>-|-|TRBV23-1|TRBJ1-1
TGCGCCAGCAGTCACCACTCCAGTCAGGGGAGGAACACTGAAGCTTTCTTT
CASSHHSSQGRNTEAFF
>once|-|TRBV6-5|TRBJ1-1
TGTGCCAGCAGTTCCCCAGGGGTGAACACTGAAGCTTTCTTT
CASSSPGVNTEAFF
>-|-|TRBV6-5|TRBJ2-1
TGTGCCAGCAAATTCGGGGGTGAGCAGTTCTTC
CASKFGGEQFF
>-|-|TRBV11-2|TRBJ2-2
TGTGCCAGCAGCTTCCTAGGTACCAACACCGGGGAGCTGTTTTTT
CASSFLGTNTGELFF
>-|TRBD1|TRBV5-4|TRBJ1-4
TGTGCCAGCAGCTCCGGGACAGGGGGCTTGGTGGCTAATGAAAAACTGTTTTTT
CASSSGTGGLVANEKLFF
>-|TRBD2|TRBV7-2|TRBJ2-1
TGTGCCAGCAGCTTAGATCCAGCGGGAGTACCTGAGGAGTTCTTC
CASSLDPAGVPEEFF
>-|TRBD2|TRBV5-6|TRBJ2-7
TGTGCCAGCAGCTTGGGCGGGGGACCCTACGAGCAGTACTTC
CASSLGGGPYEQYF
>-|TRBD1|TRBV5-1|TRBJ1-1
TGCGCCAGCAGCTTGCGAGGGGGCGTTGAAGCTTTCTTT
CASSLRGGVEAFF
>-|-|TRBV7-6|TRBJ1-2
TGTGCCAGCAGCCTCCAACCAGAAGCTAACTATGGCTACACCTTC
CASSLQPEANYGYTF
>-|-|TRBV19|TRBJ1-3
TGTGCCACGCGACCGACAGTTAGCTCTGGAAACACCATATATTTT
CATRPTVSSGNTIYF